This is a list of T cell receptor beta chains from one sample in a study of cytomegalovirus exposure and HLA in healthy donors. Sequencing used immunoSEQ multiplex PCR; TCRdb keeps in-frame clones, though not all of them. Found here are about 160,000 clones, 55% to 75% of them singletons; the top ten hold under 7.5%. The sequenced material came from PBMCs. The receptors were gathered from an older woman in good health and CMV-seropositive. Each CDR3 is given with its conserved first and last residue. The order of the fields is D gene, V gene, J gene, clone size, CDR3 protein, CDR3 DNA. The D gene is left open where the match is weak. A row's size may be missing; if present it is once, few, many or a size class.

D gene: TRBD1
V gene: TRBV18
J gene: TRBJ1-1
clone size: .
CDR3 protein: CASSQQGALGTEAFF
CDR3 DNA: TGTGCCAGCTCACAACAGGGGGCGCTTGGCACTGAAGCTTTCTTT

D gene: TRBD2
V gene: TRBV10-3
J gene: TRBJ2-1
clone size: .
CDR3 protein: CAISETSGNPNEQFF
CDR3 DNA: TGTGCCATCAGTGAGACTAGCGGGAATCCCAATGAGCAGTTCTTC

D gene: .
V gene: TRBV28
J gene: TRBJ1-2
clone size: few
CDR3 protein: CASRSGGQIYYGYTF
CDR3 DNA: TGTGCCAGCAGATCCGGAGGGCAAATTTACTATGGCTACACCTTC

D gene: TRBD1
V gene: TRBV4-2
J gene: TRBJ2-7
clone size: .
CDR3 protein: CASSKDRVYEQYF
CDR3 DNA: TGTGCCAGCAGCAAGGACAGGGTCTACGAGCAGTACTTC

D gene: TRBD2
V gene: TRBV5-6
J gene: TRBJ2-2
clone size: .
CDR3 protein: CASSSPLAGDTGELFF
CDR3 DNA: TGTGCCAGCAGCTCCCCACTAGCGGGAGACACCGGGGAGCTGTTTTTT

D gene: TRBD2
V gene: TRBV7-9
J gene: TRBJ2-3
clone size: .
CDR3 protein: CASSLGGLAQTSDTQYF
CDR3 DNA: TGTGCCAGCAGCTTAGGCGGACTAGCGCAAACGTCAGATACGCAGTATTTT

D gene: .
V gene: TRBV19
J gene: TRBJ2-7
clone size: few
CDR3 protein: CATRQAHEQYF
CDR3 DNA: TGTGCCACAAGACAGGCACACGAGCAGTACTTC

D gene: .
V gene: TRBV7-2
J gene: TRBJ2-6
clone size: .
CDR3 protein: CASSLGRAEGANVLTF
CDR3 DNA: TGTGCCAGCAGCTTAGGGAGGGCAGAAGGGGCCAACGTCCTGACTTTC

D gene: .
V gene: TRBV5-1
J gene: TRBJ2-1
clone size: .
CDR3 protein: CASTLGASDYNEQFF
CDR3 DNA: TGCGCCAGCACCTTAGGAGCTAGCGACTACAATGAGCAGTTCTTC

D gene: TRBD1
V gene: TRBV9
J gene: TRBJ2-1
clone size: .
CDR3 protein: CASSGRGDRGLNEQFF
CDR3 DNA: TGTGCCAGCAGCGGGAGAGGGGACAGGGGTCTGAATGAGCAGTTCTTC

D gene: TRBD1
V gene: TRBV6-6
J gene: TRBJ1-5
clone size: few
CDR3 protein: CASSRRTGPSNQPQHF
CDR3 DNA: TGTGCCAGCAGCCGCCGGACAGGGCCTAGCAATCAGCCCCAGCATTTT

D gene: .
V gene: TRBV5-4
J gene: TRBJ2-7
clone size: .
CDR3 protein: CASSVTGAEQYF
CDR3 DNA: TGTGCCAGCAGCGTGACAGGAGCCGAGCAGTACTTC

D gene: TRBD1
V gene: TRBV28
J gene: TRBJ1-1
clone size: .
CDR3 protein: CASSLSGQGNTEAFF
CDR3 DNA: TGTGCCAGCAGTTTATCCGGACAGGGGAACACTGAAGCTTTCTTT

D gene: .
V gene: TRBV5-1
J gene: TRBJ2-5
clone size: few
CDR3 protein: CASSGFGSETQYF
CDR3 DNA: TGCGCCAGCAGTGGTTTCGGGAGTGAGACCCAGTACTTC

D gene: .
V gene: TRBV5-1
J gene: TRBJ2-7
clone size: .
CDR3 protein: CASSLGQIHEQYF
CDR3 DNA: TGCGCCAGCAGCTTGGGGCAGATCCACGAGCAGTACTTC

D gene: TRBD1
V gene: TRBV7-9
J gene: TRBJ1-3
clone size: .
CDR3 protein: CASTTWTGEVRGNTIYF
CDR3 DNA: TGTGCCAGCACAACCTGGACAGGGGAGGTTCGTGGAAACACCATATATTTT

D gene: .
V gene: TRBV9
J gene: TRBJ2-7
clone size: .
CDR3 protein: CASSPGGLGNSYEQYF
CDR3 DNA: TGTGCCAGCAGCCCCGGAGGCCTTGGGAACTCCTACGAGCAGTACTTC

D gene: TRBD1
V gene: TRBV28
J gene: TRBJ2-7
clone size: .
CDR3 protein: CASSEGQTYEQYF
CDR3 DNA: TGTGCCAGCAGTGAGGGACAGACCTACGAGCAGTACTTC